This TCR beta chain was captured in a study of T cells after yellow fever vaccination. TCRdb fed the 5' RACE reads into MiXCR, producing one record per CDR3 protein. The table has 310,000 or so distinct CDR3 sequences, around 6.8% seen once. This specimen consisted of PBMCs, obtained approximately 47 days after the first yellow fever vaccination. The clonotype comes from a man aged 18 to 29 who received the YFV17D yellow fever vaccine.

The CDR3: CSASRGAYNEQFF. The CDR3, as DNA: TGCAGTGCTAGCAGGGGTGCCTACAATGAGCAGTTCTTC. The rearrangement links TRBV20-1 to TRBJ2-1; TRBD1 is a possible D gene (6 bases). V lost 3 bases to trimming and J lost 2 bases, with 8 bases between them. There are 13 residues in the CDR3. Germline-derived CDR1 and CDR2 are DFQATT and SNEGSKA (reference sequence).